The 25 T cell receptor beta chains in this list originate from one sample, sequenced in a study of shared clonotypes between healthy human individuals. Using immunoSEQ multiplex PCR, the repertoire was profiled, and TCRdb retains in-frame clones only, with some absent. Among more than 2 million clones listed, about 95% were seen once. Cells designated naive CD8 were CD45RO-negative and were positively selected for CCR7, with terminally differentiated effector memory CD45RA+ cells excluded. Specimen: naive CD8+ T cells sorted from blood. These receptor sequences come from a man between 18 and 29 years old in good health.

The rearrangement links TRBV29-1 to TRBJ2-3, with no clear D. In germline, CDR1 is SQVTM, CDR2 ANQGSEA. V was clipped by 6 bases and J by 6 bases, with 13 bases between them. This CDR3 contains 12 residues. DNA for the CDR3: TGCAGCGTCTCCACACAATCGGATACGCAGTATTTT. It translates to CSVSTQSDTQYF.

The rearrangement links TRBV6-1 to TRBJ2-7; weak D call: TRBD1 (5 bases). The CDR3 length is 14 residues. CDR1 and CDR2 (germline): MNHNS, SASEGT. Deletions cut 5 bases from V and 6 bases from J, with 17 bases between. CDR3 loop: CASSSRGPTTEQYF. CDR3 coding DNA: TGTGCCAGCAGTTCAAGGGGTCCTACTACCGAGCAGTACTTC.

J is TRBJ1-5 and V is TRBV7-2; D gene unclear. The CDR3 has 14 residues. The V gene's germline CDR1 is SGHTA and CDR2 FQGNSA. Trimming took 5 bases from V and 10 from J, leaving 18 bases between them. For the CDR3, the DNA is TGTGCCAGCAGCCAAGGTTGGGAGGCCGGTCCCCAGCATTTT. It is translated as CASSQGWEAGPQHF. Full variable domain (outside the CDR3, taken from reference TRBV7-2 and TRBJ1-5): GAGVSQSPSNKVTEKGKDVELRCDPISGHTALYWYRQSLGQGLEFLIYFQGNSAPDKSGLPSDRFSAERTGGSVSTLTIQRTQQEDSAVYLCASSQGWEAGPQHFGDGTRLSIL.

The chain links TRBV7-9 to TRBJ2-7, with TRBD2 as a possible D gene (6 bases). The CDR3 is 15 residues long. V lost 4 bases and J lost 5, with 18 bases in between. Germline V CDR1 and CDR2: SEHNR, FQNEAQ (reference sequence). CDR3 nucleotide sequence: TGTGCCAGCAGCTGGGGGGTTGGGGCCCCCAACGAGCAGTACTTC. Its translation: CASSWGVGAPNEQYF.

Comments on this clone: Different DNA sequences within this sample yield the same CDR3. The gene calls are TRBV5-6 and TRBJ1-1; no clear D. Trimming cost V 3 bases and J 0 bases, with 6 bases left between them. The germline V gene encodes CDR1 SGHDT and CDR2 YYEEEE. The CDR3 is made up of 13 amino acids. CDR3 protein: CASSSPMNTEAFF. The CDR3 nucleotides read TGTGCCAGCAGCTCCCCTATGAACACTGAAGCTTTCTTT.

The rearrangement uses TRBV10-3 and TRBJ2-7, with 8 bases lining up with TRBD2. CDR3 length: 15 amino acids. From germline, CDR1 is ENHRY and CDR2 SYGVKD. V lost 5 bases, J lost 2 bases, and 8 bases stayed unmatched. CDR3 in DNA: TGTGCCATCAGTCCCTCAGCGGGGGAAACCTACGAGCAGTACTTC. Translated, it gives CAISPSAGETYEQYF.

This chain connects TRBV27 to TRBJ2-7; 7 positions agree with TRBD2. CDR1 MNHEY and CDR2 SMNVEV come from the germline V gene (reference sequence). V lost 8 bases, J lost 2 bases, and 9 bases stayed unmatched. This CDR3 is 14 amino acids long. CDR3 bases: TGTGCCAGCTCAAGGAGCGGGGTACCCTACGAGCAGTACTTC. Protein: CASSRSGVPYEQYF.

The rearrangement links TRBV11-2 to TRBJ2-1; TRBD2 matches 9 bases. This CDR3 comprises 16 residues. Germline trimming cut 8 bases from V and 2 bases from J; bases unmatched to any gene: 10. Germline V gives CDR1 SGHAT, CDR2 FQNNGV. CDR3 loop: CASERGASGTYNEQFF. CDR3 DNA sequence: TGTGCCAGCGAAAGGGGGGCTAGCGGGACCTACAATGAGCAGTTCTTC.

The chain links TRBV6-5 to TRBJ1-4; 7 bases match TRBD1. Germline-derived CDR1 and CDR2 are MNHEY and SVGAGI. The length of the CDR3 is 15 residues. Trimming cost V 5 bases and J 7 bases; bases outside gene matches: 10. The CDR3 reads CASSIHPGGGEKLFF. The CDR3 region has the DNA TGTGCCAGCAGTATTCACCCAGGGGGAGGTGAAAAACTGTTTTTT.

The sample holds one count of this clone. The chain carries TRBV29-1 and TRBJ2-5, with D uncertain. V was clipped by 3 bases and J by 1 base, with 9 bases between them. The CDR3 is 13 residues long. Germline values: CDR1 SQVTM, CDR2 ANQGSEA. The CDR3 sequence is CSVDASVQETQYF. As DNA, the CDR3 is TGCAGCGTTGATGCGTCAGTCCAAGAGACCCAGTACTTC.

This clone was found once. The V call is TRBV4-1, the J call TRBJ2-1; unclear D gene. The length of the CDR3 is 17 residues. Trimming took off 1 base at V and 6 bases at J, with 19 bases between the two ends. The V gene's germline CDR1 is MGHRA and CDR2 YSYEKL. CDR3 amino acids: CASSQVPRPGVGNEQFF. The DNA for the CDR3 is TGCGCCAGCAGCCAAGTCCCCCGACCCGGTGTTGGCAATGAGCAGTTCTTC.

The genes are TRBV5-4 and TRBJ2-7; TRBD1 matches at 12 bases. CDR1 and CDR2 (germline): SGHNT, YYREEE (reference sequence). The ends lost 2 bases at V and 5 bases at J; junction bases unmatched: 5. CDR3 length: 15 residues. The CDR3 DNA sequence: TGTGCCAGCAGCTTTATCGGGACAGGGGGCAACGAGCAGTACTTC. Residues: CASSFIGTGGNEQYF. The entire variable domain, with the rest obtained from reference TRBV5-4 and TRBJ2-7, is as follows: ETGVTQSPTHLIKTRGQQVTLRCSSQSGHNTVSWYQQALGQGPQFIFQYYREEENGRGNFPPRFSGLQFPNYSSELNVNALELDDSALYLCASSFIGTGGNEQYFGPGTRLTVT.

This rearrangement joins TRBV28 to TRBJ1-4; D is perhaps TRBD1 (6 bases). Germline V gives CDR1 MDHEN, CDR2 SYDVKM. This CDR3 comprises 14 residues. Trimming shortened V by 6 bases and J by 4 bases, and 12 bases separated the two germline ends. CDR3 in DNA: TGTGCCAGCAGGAAACAGGGCCTTAATGAAAAACTGTTTTTT. The encoded protein is CASRKQGLNEKLFF.

V gene TRBV9 combines with J gene TRBJ2-2; 8 bases are shared with TRBD2. V shed 4 bases, J shed 5 bases, and the junction held 7 bases outside the gene matches. Germline V lookup: CDR1 SGDLS, CDR2 YYNGEE. The CDR3 consists of 15 residues. CDR3 nucleotides: TGTGCCAGCAGCTCGACTAGCGTTGGGACCGGGGAGCTGTTTTTT. As protein: CASSSTSVGTGELFF.

V usage is TRBV13 and J usage is TRBJ1-1, with TRBD1 matching 7 bases. The CDR3 has 17 amino acids. After removal of 4 bases from V and 4 bases from J, the junction contained 15 bases not matched to a gene. Per germline, CDR1 PRHDT and CDR2 FYEKMQ (reference sequence). The CDR3 coding sequence is TGTGCCAGCAGCTCCAGCACAGGGGAGGATTCGAGCACTGAAGCTTTCTTT. Encoded protein: CASSSSTGEDSSTEAFF.

The chain has TRBV6-1 and TRBJ2-7; no reliable D call. Germline-derived CDR1 and CDR2 are MNHNS and SASEGT. Trimming removed 3 bases at V and 1 base at J, with 13 bases between. This CDR3 spans 15 amino acids. The CDR3 reads CASSDHTLPSYEQYF. The CDR3 DNA sequence: TGTGCCAGCAGTGATCACACCCTCCCGTCCTACGAGCAGTACTTC.

The chain combines TRBV6-5 with TRBJ2-7; perhaps TRBD2 as D (5 bases). CDR3 length: 14 amino acids. CDR1 and CDR2 from the germline V gene are MNHEY and SVGAGI. The V end lost 4 bases, the J end lost 0 bases, and 10 bases lay between the germline ends. The DNA for the CDR3 is TGTGCCAGCAGTTTCAGAGGGAGCTCCTACGAGCAGTACTTC. Encoded protein: CASSFRGSSYEQYF.

The V call is TRBV6-5, the J call TRBJ1-1, with D possibly TRBD1 on 5 matching bases. Germline CDR1 and CDR2: MNHEY and SVGAGI. V was shortened by 0 bases and J by 3 bases, with 14 bases between the two germline ends. The CDR3 loop spans 16 amino acids. The CDR3 is CASSYSVTAVYTEAFF. CDR3 DNA: TGTGCCAGCAGTTACTCGGTGACAGCAGTGTACACTGAAGCTTTCTTT.

Remarks on this clone: With only one base between it and a far larger clone, this is likely a read error. The sample holds other DNA sequences that translate to the same CDR3. The chain is built from TRBV9 and TRBJ2-7, with D uncertain. The CDR3 loop spans 13 amino acids. CDR1 SGDLS and CDR2 YYNGEE come from the germline V gene. V lost 0 bases and J lost 2, with 6 bases in between. The CDR3 is CASSVGDTYEQYF. The CDR3 nucleotides are TGTGCCAGCAGCGTAGGGGATACCTACGAGCAGTACTTC. Looking up the rest from reference TRBV9 and TRBJ2-7 gives the full variable domain: DSGVTQTPKHLITATGQRVTLRCSPRSGDLSVYWYQQSLDQGLQFLIQYYNGEERAKGNILERFSAQQFPDLHSELNLSSLELGDSALYFCASSVGDTYEQYFGPGTRLTVT.

J is TRBJ2-4 and V is TRBV27; 12 positions match TRBD1. Germline lookup yields CDR1 MNHEY and CDR2 SMNVEV (reference sequence). CDR3 length equals 15 residues. V shed 6 bases and J 8 bases; nucleotides not matched to a gene: 8. CDR3 bases: TGTGCCAGCAGCCCCGGGACAGGGGGCTGGGACATTCAGTACTTC. This sequence encodes CASSPGTGGWDIQYF.

This clone has a single count. The chain links TRBV27 to TRBJ2-3; 12 nucleotides agree with TRBD2. The junction had 5 bases not matched to a gene; V was cut back by 6 bases and J by 4 bases. The CDR3 is made up of 15 amino acids. Germline assignment: CDR1 MNHEY and CDR2 SMNVEV (reference sequence). The CDR3 DNA follows: TGTGCCAGCAGGACTAGCGGGAGATTAGCAGATACGCAGTATTTT. Translation: CASRTSGRLADTQYF.

This chain joins TRBV18 and TRBJ2-2, with D maybe TRBD1 (5 bases). V was trimmed by 0 bases and J by 0 bases, leaving 5 bases between them. Per germline, CDR1 KGHSH and CDR2 LQKENI. The CDR3 contains 15 residues. The CDR3 sequence is CASSPPRANTGELFF. The CDR3 DNA reads TGTGCCAGCTCACCACCCAGGGCGAACACCGGGGAGCTGTTTTTT. The entire variable domain, with the rest obtained from reference TRBV18 and TRBJ2-2, is as follows: NAGVMQNPRHLVRRRGQEARLRCSPMKGHSHVYWYRQLPEEGLKFMVYLQKENIIDESGMPKERFSAEFPKEGPSILRIQQVVRGDSAAYFCASSPPRANTGELFFGEGSRLTVL.

The V and J genes are TRBV4-1 and TRBJ2-7; no definite D call. The CDR3 covers 15 residues. Trimming pared 1 base from V and 2 bases from J, leaving 12 bases between. Germline loops: CDR1 MGHRA, CDR2 YSYEKL. This CDR3 is CASSQVGGTAYEQYF. The CDR3 coding sequence is TGCGCCAGCAGCCAAGTCGGCGGAACAGCCTACGAGCAGTACTTC.

V is TRBV13 and J is TRBJ2-7; possible D gene TRBD1, 5 bases. Trimming shortened V by 1 base and J by 2 bases, and 12 bases separated the two germline ends. The CDR3 totals 15 residues. Germline V gene sequence: CDR1 PRHDT, CDR2 FYEKMQ (reference sequence). CDR3 sequence reads: CASSLESGLAYEQYF. The CDR3 DNA is TGTGCCAGCAGCTTAGAGTCAGGGCTCGCCTACGAGCAGTACTTC.

The chain has TRBV28 and TRBJ1-2; 9 positions agree with TRBD1. Trimming removed 5 bases from V and 4 bases from J; junction bases left unmatched: 5. CDR1 and CDR2 (germline): MDHEN, SYDVKM. This CDR3 region has 14 residues. The CDR3 nucleotides are TGTGCCAGCAGTCTACAGGGGGCGAGCTATGGCTACACCTTC. It yields the protein CASSLQGASYGYTF.